This entry features one T cell receptor beta chain sequence. Its matching antigen is unknown. This record comes from a study of shared clonotypes between healthy human individuals. Points from the study as a whole: Clonotypes that were shared across a few donors made up 4.5% to 5% of naive CD4 clonotypes.

A CD45RA-negative memory subset and a CD45RA+ naive subset were separated from the CD4+ cells. Clones were read by immunoSEQ multiplex PCR, and TCRdb kept only the in-frame ones, dropping some. This sample has approximately 2,000,000 clones, with roughly 90% found just once. Trimming cost V 1 base and J 9 bases, with 10 bases left between them. Germline V CDR1 and CDR2: SGHTA, FQGNSA. This CDR3 region has 13 residues. The chain uses TRBV7-2 and TRBJ1-3, with a tentative D call TRBD1 (5 bases). The sequenced sample consisted of naive CD4+ T cells from PBMCs. Noted subset: CD45RA+ positively selected. The source of this sequence is a man aged 18 to 29 in good health. Some clones in this sample may be carry-over from other donors' samples. CDR3 nucleotide sequence: TGTGCCAGCAGCTTAGAGGTTCAGGGCACCATATATTTT. It codes for CASSLEVQGTIYF.